The sequence of this T cell receptor beta chain was determined in a study of CD8 T cells in ankylosing spondylitis. General study findings and limits: Enrichment of disease-linked clones was reportedly significant in matched ankylosing spondylitis synovial fluid. Seemingly distinctive of ankylosing spondylitis blood was a TCR beta motif formed by eight highly homologous variants. Prior work had noted some motif variants in reactive arthritis blood and synovial fluid.

V lost 0 bases and J lost 0, with 13 bases in between. Germline CDR1 and CDR2: SGHRS and YFSETQ. This CDR3 contains 16 residues. This clonotype was picked up a small number of times. Its antigen remains unidentified. Quantitative 5'-RACE with molecular barcodes produced the TCR beta libraries. TCRdb analysed the 5' RACE reads with MiXCR anew, one entry per CDR3 protein. The table shows about 540,000 distinct CDR3 sequences, with 12% occurring only once. The chain carries TRBV5-1 and TRBJ2-7; D is unresolved. The TCR comes from a male donor with ankylosing spondylitis. Sequencing was performed on blood, either unsorted or a sorted T cell fraction (not recorded which). CDR3 sequence: CASSLGPHRGSYEQYF. CDR3 DNA: TGCGCCAGCAGCTTGGGCCCTCACCGCGGCTCCTACGAGCAGTACTTC. Based on the CDR3 plus reference TRBV5-1 and TRBJ2-7, the full variable domain is KAGVTQTPRYLIKTRGQQVTLSCSPISGHRSVSWYQQTPGQGLQFLFEYFSETQRNKGNFPGRFSGRQFSNSRSEMNVSTLELGDSALYLCASSLGPHRGSYEQYFGPGTRLTVT.